This T cell receptor (beta chain) was profiled in a study of PD-1 blockade in classical Hodgkin lymphoma. Study-level information: With a 2-week interval, patients received intravenous nivolumab at 3 mg/kg.

A single count supports this clone. What it recognizes is unknown. Study-level points and caveats: Baseline diversity in complete responders resembled that of newly diagnosed patients.

V lost 2 bases to trimming and J lost 4 bases, with 8 bases between them. CDR3 length equals 13 residues. CDR1 is MDHEN and CDR2 is SYDVKM in the germline V gene. Using immunoSEQ multiplex PCR, the repertoire was profiled, and TCRdb retains in-frame clones only, with some absent. Of 10,000 to 15,000 clones in the sample, roughly four fifths were seen once. Regarding time point: cycle 4 day 1 (C4D1), after less than seven weeks of nivolumab. All patients relapsed after autologous stem cell transplantation, and brentuximab vedotin exposure varied. The CD4+ T cells used were purified from thawed PBMCs through magnetic negative selection.

The chain combines TRBV28 with TRBJ1-2, with a weak D call TRBD1 (5 bases). The receptor was derived from a human donor with classical Hodgkin lymphoma. The sample in question was CD4+ T cells from blood, obtained before the fourth cycle of nivolumab. In DNA form, the CDR3 reads TGTGCCAGCAGTTTAAGGGGATCCTATGGCTACACCTTC. Protein sequence: CASSLRGSYGYTF.